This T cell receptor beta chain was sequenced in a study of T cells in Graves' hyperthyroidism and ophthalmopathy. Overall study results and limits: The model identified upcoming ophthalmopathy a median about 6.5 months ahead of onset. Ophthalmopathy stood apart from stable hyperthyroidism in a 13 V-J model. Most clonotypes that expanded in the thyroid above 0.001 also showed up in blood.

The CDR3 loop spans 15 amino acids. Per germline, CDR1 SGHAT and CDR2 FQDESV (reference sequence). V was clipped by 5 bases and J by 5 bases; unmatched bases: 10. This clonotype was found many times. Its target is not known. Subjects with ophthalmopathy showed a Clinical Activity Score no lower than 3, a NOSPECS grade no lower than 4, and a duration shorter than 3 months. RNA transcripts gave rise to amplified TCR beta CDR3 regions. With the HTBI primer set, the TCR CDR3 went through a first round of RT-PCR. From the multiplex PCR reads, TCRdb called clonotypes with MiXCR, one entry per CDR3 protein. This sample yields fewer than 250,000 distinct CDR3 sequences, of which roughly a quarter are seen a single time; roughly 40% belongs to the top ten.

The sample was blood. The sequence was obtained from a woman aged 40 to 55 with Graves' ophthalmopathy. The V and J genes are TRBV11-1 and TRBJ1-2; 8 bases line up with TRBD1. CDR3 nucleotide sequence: TGTGCCAGCAGCCAAGCGGACAGGGAGGCGTATGGCTACACCTTC. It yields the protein CASSQADREAYGYTF.